These T cell receptor beta chains were read from a single sample in a study of control samples from healthy donors and cancer patients. The protocol was immunoSEQ multiplex PCR, while the TCRdb copy is restricted to in-frame clones and leaves out a portion. This table holds tens of thousands of clones, approximately 89% found once. Sequencing was done on a sample of PBMCs. Receptors originate from a woman between 40 and 55 years old with head and neck cancer. CDR3s include the opening cysteine and the closing phenylalanine or tryptophan. A D gene is named only where the DNA matches it firmly. The size of a clone is reported for some rows only, either as once, few or many, or as a class for expanded clones.

- - TRBJ2-1 TRBV6-5 CASGYNEQFF TGTGCCAGCGGCTACAATGAGCAGTTCTTC
- - TRBJ2-3 TRBV11-2 CASSPGRTTDTQYF TGTGCCAGCAGCCCGGGGAGAACCACAGATACGCAGTATTTT
- - TRBJ1-5 TRBV6-1 CASSEGSGHRNQPQHF TGTGCCAGCAGTGAAGGGTCAGGGCATCGAAATCAGCCCCAGCATTTT
- - TRBJ2-1 TRBV30 CAWSVPQRQGYYNEQFF TGTGCCTGGAGTGTACCTCAGAGGCAGGGATACTACAATGAGCAGTTCTTC
- - TRBJ1-6 TRBV3-1/TRBV3-2 CASSQDSGDSPLHF TGTGCCAGCAGCCAAGATTCCGGGGATTCACCCCTCCACTTT
- - TRBJ1-6 TRBV3-1/TRBV3-2 CASSQERHSPLHF TGTGCCAGCAGCCAAGAAAGGCATTCACCCCTCCACTTT
- TRBD2 TRBJ2-5 TRBV29-1 CSVDDAGVRETQYF TGCAGCGTTGACGACGCGGGAGTAAGAGAGACCCAGTACTTC
- - TRBJ1-1 TRBV7-2 CASSRGGSLNTEAFF TGTGCCAGCAGCAGGGGGGGAAGCTTGAACACTGAAGCTTTCTTT
- - TRBJ1-2 TRBV2 CASRGAGYDYGYTF TGTGCCAGCAGGGGTGCTGGTTATGACTATGGCTACACCTTC
- - TRBJ1-1 TRBV12-5 CASALEGGRTEAFF TGTGCTAGTGCCCTGGAGGGGGGCCGCACTGAAGCTTTCTTT
- TRBD1 TRBJ2-7 TRBV5-4 CASSFPGTGYGEQYF TGTGCCAGCAGCTTCCCCGGGACAGGGTACGGCGAGCAGTACTTC
- - TRBJ1-4 TRBV7-9 CASSFFTGSEKLFF TGTGCCAGCAGCTTTTTCACAGGGAGTGAAAAACTGTTTTTT
- TRBD1 TRBJ2-1 TRBV29-1 CSVEGEPTGSSYNEQFF TGCAGCGTTGAAGGGGAACCGACAGGGAGCTCCTACAATGAGCAGTTCTTC
- - TRBJ1-6 TRBV2 CASSWGFNSPLHF TGTGCCAGCAGTTGGGGTTTTAATTCACCCCTCCACTTT
- - TRBJ1-2 TRBV5-1 CASSLAGPPGGYTF TGCGCCAGCAGCTTGGCAGGGCCGCCGGGGGGCTACACCTTC
- - TRBJ1-1 TRBV30 CAWSIKAGDTEAFF TGTGCCTGGAGTATTAAGGCGGGGGACACTGAAGCTTTCTTT
- - TRBJ2-3 TRBV27 CASRPPGHSTQYF TGTGCCAGCAGGCCCCCGGGACACTCCACGCAGTATTTT
- TRBD2 TRBJ2-3 TRBV6-5 CASRMGLAETDTQYF TGTGCCAGCAGAATGGGACTAGCGGAGACAGATACGCAGTATTTT
- - TRBJ1-2 TRBV11-2 CASSSKWRGAHGYTF TGTGCCAGCAGCTCAAAATGGAGGGGGGCGCACGGCTACACCTTC
- TRBD2 TRBJ2-1 TRBV3-1/TRBV3-2 CASSQAGLAGGSEQFF TGTGCCAGCAGCCAAGCAGGACTAGCGGGGGGAAGCGAGCAGTTCTTC
- TRBD1 TRBJ1-1 TRBV13 CASSRGQGGNTEAFF TGTGCCAGCAGCCGGGGACAGGGTGGGAACACTGAAGCTTTCTTT
- TRBD1 TRBJ1-2 TRBV27 CASADRVNYGYTF TGTGCCAGCGCCGACAGGGTCAACTATGGCTACACCTTC
- TRBD2 TRBJ2-1 TRBV5-1 CASSMGGNEQFF TGCGCCAGCAGTATGGGGGGGAATGAGCAGTTCTTC
- - TRBJ2-7 TRBV3-1/TRBV3-2 CASSRGVGTYEQYF TGTGCCAGCAGCCGCGGGGTAGGTACCTACGAGCAGTACTTC
- - TRBJ1-1 TRBV5-1 CASSPRGPANTEAFF TGCGCCAGCAGCCCCAGGGGCCCAGCGAACACTGAAGCTTTCTTT
- - TRBJ2-5 TRBV24-1 CATSDSLAQETQYF TGTGCCACCAGTGATTCGCTAGCACAGGAGACCCAGTACTTC
- TRBD1 TRBJ1-2 TRBV10-3 CAISESRTGVDGYTF TGTGCCATCAGTGAATCTCGGACAGGGGTAGATGGCTACACCTTC
- TRBD1 TRBJ1-1 TRBV30 CAGVQGSEAFF TGTGCCGGGGTACAGGGGTCTGAAGCTTTCTTT
- TRBD2 TRBJ2-7 TRBV7-9 CASSPRTSAGYERYF TGTGCCAGCAGCCCTCGGACTAGCGCGGGCTACGAGCGGTACTTC
once - TRBJ1-1 TRBV6-1 CASSEGNGVNTEAFF TGTGCCAGCAGTGAAGGAAATGGGGTGAACACTGAAGCTTTCTTT
- - TRBJ1-4 TRBV30 CAWSVEGSGEKLFF TGTGCCTGGAGTGTAGAGGGGTCGGGCGAAAAACTGTTTTTT
- - TRBJ1-6 TRBV4-1 CASSPKSGRNSYNSPLHF TGCGCCAGCAGCCCGAAATCTGGGCGGAACTCCTATAATTCACCCCTCCACTTT
- - TRBJ1-1 TRBV27 CASSLSFGRTEAFF TGTGCCAGCAGTTTATCGTTCGGCCGCACTGAAGCTTTCTTT
- - TRBJ2-5 TRBV14 CASSPTGIGTQYF TGTGCCAGCAGCCCCACAGGGATCGGGACCCAGTACTTC
- TRBD1 TRBJ1-1 TRBV12-3/TRBV12-4 CASKTGGVTEAFF TGTGCCAGCAAAACAGGGGGCGTCACTGAAGCTTTCTTT
- TRBD2 TRBJ2-7 TRBV19 CASSMTSGAYEQYF TGTGCCAGTAGTATGACTAGCGGAGCCTACGAGCAGTACTTC
- - TRBJ1-2 TRBV5-1 CASSLASGEPSYGYTF TGCGCCAGCAGCTTGGCATCCGGGGAACCTTCCTATGGCTACACCTTC
- - TRBJ2-1 TRBV7-9 CASSLVGVYNEQFF TGTGCCAGCAGCTTAGTGGGGGTATACAATGAGCAGTTCTTC
- - TRBJ1-3 TRBV6-1 CASSELGGVGNTIYF TGTGCCAGCAGTGAACTGGGGGGGGTCGGAAACACCATATATTTT
- TRBD1 TRBJ1-1 TRBV7-8 CASSPGTGGVKGVF TGTGCCAGCAGCCCCGGGACAGGGGGCGTCAAAGGGGTCTTT
once - TRBJ2-7 TRBV30 CAWDTAYEQYF TGTGCCTGGGACACCGCCTACGAGCAGTACTTC
- - TRBJ1-2 TRBV5-4 CASSRVRTPNYGYTF TGTGCCAGCAGTCGCGTGAGGACTCCTAACTATGGCTACACCTTC
- TRBD1 TRBJ2-7 TRBV27 CASSPGQGYEQYF TGTGCCAGCAGTCCCGGACAGGGGTACGAGCAGTACTTC
- - TRBJ1-2 TRBV27 CASGGTKGFGYTF TGTGCCAGTGGCGGGACGAAGGGGTTTGGCTACACCTTC
- - TRBJ1-1 TRBV25-1 CASSDPDIRQNTEAFF TGTGCCAGCAGTGATCCGGACATCCGTCAGAACACTGAAGCTTTCTTT
- - TRBJ2-3 TRBV2 CASMRSFTDTQYF TGTGCCAGCATGAGGAGCTTCACAGATACGCAGTATTTT